Listed here are 26 T cell receptor beta chains from one sample, sequenced in a study of T cells in pancreatic ductal adenocarcinoma. The selected patients with pancreatic ductal adenocarcinoma had surgery but no neoadjuvant therapy. The method was immunoSEQ multiplex PCR; TCRdb's version includes in-frame clones alone and lacks a portion of them. The sample consists of over 85,000 clones, more than 90% of them appearing once. The sample was PBMCs. The receptors originated from a human donor with pancreatic ductal adenocarcinoma.

The chain recombines TRBV5-1 with TRBJ1-4; D is ambiguous. Trimming removed 1 base from V and 8 bases from J, with 9 bases in between. Germline assignment: CDR1 SGHRS and CDR2 YFSETQ. The length of the CDR3 is 13 residues. The CDR3 DNA is TGCGCCAGCAGCTTGCGGGTTCGGGAAAAACTGTTTTTT. Protein: CASSLRVREKLFF.

The chain combines TRBV5-6 with TRBJ2-7; tentatively, D is TRBD1 (6 bases). With 5 bases removed from V and 5 bases from J, the gap between germline ends came to 20 bases. This CDR3 comprises 15 residues. Germline CDR1 and CDR2: SGHDT and YYEEEE. The CDR3 DNA reads TGTGCCAGCAGATCCCGGACAGTAGGTATCCACGAGCAGTACTTC. Protein sequence: CASRSRTVGIHEQYF.

This sequence joins TRBV5-1 and TRBJ2-7; 7 nucleotides agree with TRBD1. The V gene end was trimmed by 4 bases and the J gene end by 0 bases; junction bases not matched to a gene: 7. Germline V gene sequence: CDR1 SGHRS, CDR2 YFSETQ. CDR3 size: 15 residues. This CDR3 is CASSVGTDYSYEQYF. CDR3 DNA: TGCGCCAGCAGCGTCGGGACAGATTACTCCTACGAGCAGTACTTC.

The chain carries TRBV4-2 and TRBJ2-3, with 10 nucleotides matching TRBD2. The germline gives CDR1 LGHNA, CDR2 YNFKEQ. The CDR3 loop spans 16 amino acids. Germline trimming cut 0 bases from V and 8 bases from J; bases unmatched to any gene: 8. The CDR3 bases are TGTGCCAGCAGCCAAGATGGAGCGGGAGGGCCCGGTACGCAGTATTTT. It codes for CASSQDGAGGPGTQYF.

V gene TRBV2 combines with J gene TRBJ2-2, with a tentative D call TRBD2 (5 bases). The germline V and J ends were trimmed by 11 bases and 4 bases, with 14 bases remaining between them. From germline, CDR1 is SNHLY and CDR2 FYNNEI. The CDR3 is 13 amino acids. The DNA for the CDR3 is TGTGCCGGCGGGTTAATGGCCACCGGGGAGCTGTTTTTT. Protein: CAGGLMATGELFF. The complete variable domain, with remaining parts taken from reference TRBV2 and TRBJ2-2, reads EPEVTQTPSHQVTQMGQEVILRCVPISNHLYFYWYRQILGQKVEFLVSFYNNEISEKSEIFDDQFSVERPDGSNFTLKIRSTKLEDSAMYFCAGGLMATGELFFGEGSRLTVL.

V and J are TRBV7-9 and TRBJ2-3; D perhaps matches TRBD2 (5 bases). This CDR3 has 16 amino acids. The V gene lost 1 base and the J gene lost 4 bases, with 15 bases spanning the gap. Germline V lookup: CDR1 SEHNR, CDR2 FQNEAQ (reference sequence). The CDR3 bases are TGTGCCAGCAGCTTAGGTCCCAGTACCGGGGCAGATACGCAGTATTTT. It is translated as CASSLGPSTGADTQYF.

V usage is TRBV9 and J usage is TRBJ2-3; 9 positions agree with TRBD2. The CDR3 consists of 17 residues. Germline V gene data show CDR1 as SGDLS and CDR2 as YYNGEE. V gave up 3 bases and J gave up 0 bases; unmatched junction bases: 8. CDR3 sequence: CASSGVLTSGSTDTQYF. In DNA form, the CDR3 reads TGTGCCAGCAGCGGGGTCTTGACTAGCGGTAGCACAGATACGCAGTATTTT.

This sequence joins TRBV4-2 and TRBJ2-3; 8 bases match TRBD1. The V gene's germline CDR1 is LGHNA and CDR2 YNFKEQ. This CDR3 is built from 15 residues. Germline trimming cut 3 bases from V and 5 bases from J; bases unmatched to any gene: 7. The CDR3 sequence: CASSQTGERGDTQYF. The CDR3 nucleotides read TGTGCCAGCAGCCAGACAGGGGAAAGAGGAGATACGCAGTATTTT.

The CDR3 reads CASSQGRSEGEKLFF. The CDR3 nucleotides read TGCGCCAGCAGCCAAGGAAGGTCGGAGGGTGAAAAACTGTTTTTT. The gene calls are TRBV4-3 and TRBJ1-4, with D unresolved. Trimming took off 1 base at V and 7 bases at J, with 13 bases between the two ends. The length of the CDR3 is 15 residues. Germline V CDR1 and CDR2: LGHNA, YSLEER.

The V call is TRBV4-2, the J call TRBJ1-2; D is unresolved. Trimming stripped 0 bases from V and 2 bases from J, with 10 bases between. CDR3 length: 15 amino acids. CDR1 and CDR2 (germline): LGHNA, YNFKEQ. The CDR3 DNA reads TGTGCCAGCAGCCAAGATCTCACGGAGAACTATGGCTACACCTTC. This encodes CASSQDLTENYGYTF.

A single count supports this clone. The chain employs TRBV5-6 and TRBJ2-5; 10 bases map to TRBD2. Germline CDR1 is SGHDT and CDR2 is YYEEEE. CDR3 size: 16 residues. Trimming at V came to 0 bases and at J to 2 bases, leaving 4 bases not matched to a gene. The CDR3 DNA reads TGTGCCAGCAGCTTGGGACTAGCGGGTATACAAGAGACCCAGTACTTC. Residues: CASSLGLAGIQETQYF.

The chain has TRBV7-9 and TRBJ2-3; 8 bases are a match to TRBD1. V was clipped by 1 base and J by 3 bases; unmatched bases: 9. This CDR3 contains 17 residues. Germline CDR1 reads SEHNR; CDR2 reads FQNEAQ (reference sequence). CDR3 in amino acids: CASSLGAAGGGTDTQYF. CDR3 sequence (DNA): TGTGCCAGCAGCTTAGGGGCGGCAGGGGGCGGTACAGATACGCAGTATTTT.

V usage is TRBV6-5 and J usage is TRBJ2-1; no clear D. Trimming cost V 6 bases and J 7 bases, with 10 bases left between them. The CDR3 spans 12 residues. Germline CDR1 is MNHEY and CDR2 is SVGAGI. The CDR3 protein is CASRRSLNEQFF. As DNA, the CDR3 is TGTGCCAGCAGGCGCTCGCTAAATGAGCAGTTCTTC.

The chain joins TRBV27 to TRBJ1-5; TRBD1 is a possible D gene (6 bases). Germline CDR1 and CDR2: MNHEY and SMNVEV (reference sequence). There are 17 residues in the CDR3. Trimming left V 8 bases short and J 0 bases short, with 20 bases between. CDR3 sequence: CASYSTGQTYSNQPQHF. The CDR3, as DNA: TGTGCCAGCTACTCCACCGGACAGACATATAGCAATCAGCCCCAGCATTTT.

In its sample, this clone was seen once. The chain has TRBV11-1 and TRBJ1-1; no clear D. V was trimmed by 8 bases and J by 4 bases, leaving 14 bases between them. The CDR3 contains 13 residues. Germline V gene data show CDR1 as SGHAT and CDR2 as FQDESV (reference sequence). Written as DNA, the CDR3 is TGTGCCAGCGGCCTAGAGCCGGGCACTGAAGCTTTCTTT. Encoded protein: CASGLEPGTEAFF.

This clone was counted a single time. In DNA, the CDR3 is TGTGCCAGCAGTGAAAGACTGCAAGGGGGCGAGCAGTACTTC. Protein product: CASSERLQGGEQYF. The V gene is TRBV25-1, the J gene TRBJ2-7; tentatively, D is TRBD1 (6 bases). V lost 2 bases to trimming and J lost 6 bases, with 14 bases between them. Germline V gives CDR1 MGHDK, CDR2 SYGVNS. The CDR3 runs to 14 residues.

The genes are TRBV19 and TRBJ1-5, with D possibly TRBD1 on 6 matching bases. The CDR3 is made up of 15 amino acids. V was trimmed by 4 bases and J by 0 bases, leaving 10 bases between them. CDR1 is LNHDA, CDR2 SQIVND, per germline (reference sequence). The CDR3 bases are TGTGCCAGTAGTACGGGAGGGGGTAGCAATCAGCCCCAGCATTTT. As protein: CASSTGGGSNQPQHF.

The chain combines TRBV4-3 with TRBJ2-7; TRBD2 agrees at 7 bases. The CDR3 is made up of 14 amino acids. Germline V gives CDR1 LGHNA, CDR2 YSLEER. The J segment lost 1 base and the V segment lost 1 base, leaving 1 base of the junction unmatched. The CDR3 sequence is CASSQGRGSYEQYF. The CDR3 region has the DNA TGCGCCAGCAGCCAAGGGCGGGGGTCCTACGAGCAGTACTTC.

V usage is TRBV4-3 and J usage is TRBJ1-4; D ambiguous. This CDR3 region has 14 residues. V lost 3 bases, J lost 8 bases, and 13 bases lay in between. CDR1 LGHNA and CDR2 YSLEER come from the germline V gene. For the CDR3, the DNA is TGCGCCAGCAGCCAGGACGGGATGGGGGAAAAACTGTTTTTT. Translation gives CASSQDGMGEKLFF.

The rearrangement joins TRBV29-1 to TRBJ2-7; D might be TRBD2 (5 bases). Germline-derived CDR1 and CDR2 are SQVTM and ANQGSEA. Trimming cost V 6 bases and J 2 bases, with 14 bases left between them. CDR3 size: 13 residues. CDR3 nucleotide sequence: TGCAGCGTCCGTTTTACGGGGACCTACGAGCAGTACTTC. This gives the protein CSVRFTGTYEQYF.

The V and J genes are TRBV30 and TRBJ2-5; 12 bases map to TRBD2. CDR3 length: 20 amino acids. In germline, CDR1 is GTSNPN, CDR2 SVGIG (reference sequence). J was trimmed by 2 bases and V by 2 bases; bases with no gene match: 18. In DNA, the CDR3 is TGTGCCTGGAGTAGTCTTCTTTTGACTAGCGGGAGAAGAGGGCAAGAGACCCAGTACTTC. Protein product: CAWSSLLLTSGRRGQETQYF. The entire variable domain, with the rest obtained from reference TRBV30 and TRBJ2-5, is as follows: SQTIHQWPATLVQPVGSPLSLECTVEGTSNPNLYWYRQAAGRGLQLLFYSVGIGQISSEVPQNLSASRPQDRQFILSSKKLLLSDSGFYLCAWSSLLLTSGRRGQETQYFGPGTRLLVL.

The gene calls are TRBV5-6 and TRBJ2-3, with D perhaps matching TRBD2 (6 bases). Per the germline V gene, CDR1 is SGHDT and CDR2 is YYEEEE. CDR3 size: 15 residues. V was pared by 3 bases and J by 0 bases, with 11 bases between. This CDR3 reads CASSSLADSTDTQYF. The CDR3 region has the DNA TGTGCCAGCAGCTCGTTAGCGGATAGCACAGATACGCAGTATTTT.

This chain connects TRBV30 to TRBJ2-3; D unclear. From germline, CDR1 is GTSNPN and CDR2 SVGIG (reference sequence). This CDR3 comprises 12 residues. V was cut by 6 bases and J by 4 bases, with 11 bases left in between. CDR3 sequence (DNA): TGTGCCTGCATGCTAGGCGCAGATACGCAGTATTTT. It yields the protein CACMLGADTQYF.

This chain joins TRBV5-1 and TRBJ2-5, with a tentative D call TRBD2 (5 bases). From germline, CDR1 is SGHRS and CDR2 YFSETQ. The CDR3 spans 15 residues. Between the trimmed V and J ends, which lost 3 bases and 1 base, there was a span of 13 bases. CDR3 region: CASSSLGAAQETQYF. DNA of the CDR3: TGCGCCAGCAGCTCCCTGGGAGCGGCCCAAGAGACCCAGTACTTC.

V and J are TRBV11-2 and TRBJ2-7; TRBD2 matches 13 bases. The CDR3 extends over 15 amino acids. V was clipped by 3 bases and J by 6 bases; unmatched bases: 5. From germline, CDR1 is SGHAT and CDR2 FQNNGV. The CDR3 loop reads CASSLGTSGIGEQYF. The CDR3 DNA sequence: TGTGCCAGCAGCTTGGGGACTAGCGGGATCGGCGAGCAGTACTTC.

The V and J genes are TRBV18 and TRBJ2-3; TRBD1 agrees at 7 bases. This CDR3 is built from 15 residues. J lost 0 bases, V lost 6 bases, and 6 bases had no gene match. Germline CDR1 KGHSH, CDR2 LQKENI. Here the CDR3 DNA reads TGTGCCAGCTCGCCGCCGGGACAGAGCACAGATACGCAGTATTTT. The encoded protein is CASSPPGQSTDTQYF.